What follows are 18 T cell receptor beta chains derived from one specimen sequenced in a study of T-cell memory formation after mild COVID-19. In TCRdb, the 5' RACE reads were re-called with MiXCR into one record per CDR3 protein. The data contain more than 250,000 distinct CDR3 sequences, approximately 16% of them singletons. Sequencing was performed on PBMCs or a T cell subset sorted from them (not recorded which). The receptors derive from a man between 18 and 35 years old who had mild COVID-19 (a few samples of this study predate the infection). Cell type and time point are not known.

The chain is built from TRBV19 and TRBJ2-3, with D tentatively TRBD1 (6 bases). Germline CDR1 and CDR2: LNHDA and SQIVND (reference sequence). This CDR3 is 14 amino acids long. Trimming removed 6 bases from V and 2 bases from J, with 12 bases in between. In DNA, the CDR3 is TGTGCCAGTAGCCCCTACAGGGTCACAGATACGCAGTATTTT. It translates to CASSPYRVTDTQYF.

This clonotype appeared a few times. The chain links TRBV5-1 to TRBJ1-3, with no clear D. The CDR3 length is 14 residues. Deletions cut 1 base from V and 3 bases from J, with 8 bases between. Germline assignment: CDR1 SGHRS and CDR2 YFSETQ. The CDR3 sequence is CASSLNRFGNTIYF. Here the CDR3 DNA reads TGCGCCAGCAGCTTGAACAGATTTGGAAACACCATATATTTT.

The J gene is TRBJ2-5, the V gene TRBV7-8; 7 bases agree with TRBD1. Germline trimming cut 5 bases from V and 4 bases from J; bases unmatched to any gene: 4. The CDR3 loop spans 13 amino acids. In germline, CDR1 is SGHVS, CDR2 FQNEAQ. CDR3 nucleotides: TGTGCCAGCAGCGCAAACAGGGGAGAGACCCAGTACTTC. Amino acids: CASSANRGETQYF.

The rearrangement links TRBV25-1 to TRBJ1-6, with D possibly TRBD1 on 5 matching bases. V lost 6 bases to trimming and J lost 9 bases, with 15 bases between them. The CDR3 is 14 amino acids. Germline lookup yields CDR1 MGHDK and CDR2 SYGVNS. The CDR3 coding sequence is TGTGCCAGCAGCCTAGACAGTCGGAGTTCACCCCTCCACTTT. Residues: CASSLDSRSSPLHF.

Here the CDR3 reads CASSYRGGEGTGYEQYV. The CDR3 nucleotides are TGTGCCAGCAGTTACAGGGGGGGAGAGGGAACAGGCTACGAGCAGTACGTC. V usage is TRBV6-2 or TRBV6-3 and J usage is TRBJ2-7, with a possible D match to TRBD2 (7 bases). The germline CDR1 and CDR2 sequences are MNHEY and SVGEGT. This CDR3 region has 17 residues. V was pared by 2 bases and J by 3 bases, with 20 bases between.

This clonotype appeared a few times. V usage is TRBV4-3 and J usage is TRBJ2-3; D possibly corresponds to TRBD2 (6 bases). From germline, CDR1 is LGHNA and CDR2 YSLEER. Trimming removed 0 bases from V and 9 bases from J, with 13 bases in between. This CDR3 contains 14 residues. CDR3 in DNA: TGCGCCAGCAGCCAAGATCTGGGCCTAGCGACGCAGTATTTT. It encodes CASSQDLGLATQYF.

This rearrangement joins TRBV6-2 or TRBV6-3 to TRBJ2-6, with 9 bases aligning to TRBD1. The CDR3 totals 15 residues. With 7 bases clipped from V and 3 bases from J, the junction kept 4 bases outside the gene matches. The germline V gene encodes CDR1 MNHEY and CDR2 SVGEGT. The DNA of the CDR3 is TGTGCCAGCACTGGACAGGGGAATGGGGCCAACGTCCTGACTTTC. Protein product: CASTGQGNGANVLTF.

CDR3 nucleotide sequence: TGTGCCAGCAGCTTAGGGTTTGGGGGCACAGATACGCAGTATTTT. It encodes CASSLGFGGTDTQYF. The chain has TRBV7-9 and TRBJ2-3, with D uncertain. The V end lost 1 base, the J end lost 1 base, and 9 bases lay between the germline ends. The CDR3 totals 15 residues. Germline V gene sequence: CDR1 SEHNR, CDR2 FQNEAQ (reference sequence).

The CDR3 loop is CASSLAGRGVNEQFF. In DNA form, the CDR3 reads TGTGCCAGCAGCTTAGCGGGCAGGGGAGTGAATGAGCAGTTCTTC. The chain recombines TRBV11-2 with TRBJ2-1; a possible D gene is TRBD1 (6 bases). V lost 1 base, J lost 7 bases, and 14 bases lay in between. The CDR3 totals 15 residues. From germline, CDR1 is SGHAT and CDR2 FQNNGV.

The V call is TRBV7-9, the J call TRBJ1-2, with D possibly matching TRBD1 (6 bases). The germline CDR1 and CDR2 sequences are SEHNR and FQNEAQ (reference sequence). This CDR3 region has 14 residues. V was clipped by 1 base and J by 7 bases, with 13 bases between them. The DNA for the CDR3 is TGTGCCAGCAGCTTAGTCGGGGGGCCGACTGGCTACACCTTC. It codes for CASSLVGGPTGYTF.

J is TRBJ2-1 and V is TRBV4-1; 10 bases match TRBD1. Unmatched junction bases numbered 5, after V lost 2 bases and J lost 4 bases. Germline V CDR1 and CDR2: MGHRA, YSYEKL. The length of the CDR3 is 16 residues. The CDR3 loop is CASSQRTGGEYNEQFF. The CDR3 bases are TGCGCCAGCAGCCAAAGGACAGGGGGGGAGTACAATGAGCAGTTCTTC.

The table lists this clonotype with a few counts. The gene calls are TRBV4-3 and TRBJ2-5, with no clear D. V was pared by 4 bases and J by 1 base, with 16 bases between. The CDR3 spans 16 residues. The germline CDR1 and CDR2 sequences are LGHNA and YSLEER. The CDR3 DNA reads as TGCGCCAGCAGCCCCCAGGCCCGTCGCCTCCAAGAGACCCAGTACTTC. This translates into CASSPQARRLQETQYF.

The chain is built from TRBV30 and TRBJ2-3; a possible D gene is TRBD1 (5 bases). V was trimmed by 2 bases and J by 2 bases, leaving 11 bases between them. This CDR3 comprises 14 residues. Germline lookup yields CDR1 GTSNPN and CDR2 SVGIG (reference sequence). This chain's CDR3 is CAWSLGAPTDTQYF. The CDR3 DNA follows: TGTGCCTGGAGTCTTGGGGCGCCCACAGATACGCAGTATTTT. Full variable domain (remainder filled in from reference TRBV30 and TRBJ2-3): SQTIHQWPATLVQPVGSPLSLECTVEGTSNPNLYWYRQAAGRGLQLLFYSVGIGQISSEVPQNLSASRPQDRQFILSSKKLLLSDSGFYLCAWSLGAPTDTQYFGPGTRLTVL.

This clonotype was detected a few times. The CDR3 loop is CASSFLGGPLGDTQYF. The CDR3 DNA reads as TGTGCCAGCAGTTTCTTAGGGGGGCCTTTGGGAGATACGCAGTATTTT. V is TRBV12-3 or TRBV12-4 and J is TRBJ2-3; D possibly uses TRBD1 or TRBD2 (6 bases each). This CDR3 is built from 16 residues. Trimming shortened V by 3 bases and J by 5 bases, and 18 bases separated the two germline ends.

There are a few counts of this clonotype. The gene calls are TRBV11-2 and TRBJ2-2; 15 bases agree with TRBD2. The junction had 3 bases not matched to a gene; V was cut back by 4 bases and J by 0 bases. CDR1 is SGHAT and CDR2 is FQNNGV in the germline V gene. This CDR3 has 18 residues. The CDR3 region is CASSSWTSGGANTGELFF. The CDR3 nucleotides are TGTGCCAGCAGCTCGTGGACTAGCGGGGGGGCGAACACCGGGGAGCTGTTTTTT.

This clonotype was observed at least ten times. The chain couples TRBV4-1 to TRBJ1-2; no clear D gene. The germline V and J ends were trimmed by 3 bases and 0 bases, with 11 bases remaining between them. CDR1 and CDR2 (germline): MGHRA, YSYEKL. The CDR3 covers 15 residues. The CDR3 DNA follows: TGCGCCAGCAGCCAGGATCCCAATCCTAACTATGGCTACACCTTC. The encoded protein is CASSQDPNPNYGYTF.

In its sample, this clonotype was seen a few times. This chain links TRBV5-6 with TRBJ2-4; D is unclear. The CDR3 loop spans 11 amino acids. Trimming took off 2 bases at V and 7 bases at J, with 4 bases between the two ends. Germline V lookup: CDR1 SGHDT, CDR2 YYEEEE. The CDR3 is CASSFENIQYF. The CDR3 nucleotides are TGTGCCAGCAGCTTTGAGAACATTCAGTACTTC.

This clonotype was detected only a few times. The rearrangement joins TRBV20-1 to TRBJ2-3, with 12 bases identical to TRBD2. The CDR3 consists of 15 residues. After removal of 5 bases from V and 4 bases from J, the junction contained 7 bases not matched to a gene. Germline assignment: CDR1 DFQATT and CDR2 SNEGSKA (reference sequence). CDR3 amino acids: CSASLTSGGADTQYF. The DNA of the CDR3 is TGCAGTGCTTCACTGACTAGCGGGGGCGCAGATACGCAGTATTTT.